Sequencing of this TCR beta chain was carried out in a study of shared clonotypes between healthy human individuals. Germline V gene sequence: CDR1 KGHSH, CDR2 LQKENI. The CDR3 sequence is 15 residues long. The trim removed 6 bases at V and 4 bases at J, leaving 7 bases unmatched. Under the authors' procedure: There were no quality scores in the junction-only immunoSEQ sequences, so filtering differed. Profiling relied on immunoSEQ multiplex PCR, and the TCRdb table lists in-frame clones only, not all of them. The V and J calls and clone size are taken from that table; D and trimming were inferred from the DNA. Of 530,000 or so clones in the sample, roughly 79% were seen once.

This rearrangement joins TRBV18 to TRBJ2-3; 10 bases match TRBD2. What was sequenced was PBMCs. This sequence originates from a woman aged 40 to 50 in good health. Some clones in this sample may be carry-over from other donors' samples. CDR3 sequence: CASSQSAGGSDTQYF. In DNA, the CDR3 is TGTGCCAGCTCTCAATCAGCGGGAGGGTCAGATACGCAGTATTTT.